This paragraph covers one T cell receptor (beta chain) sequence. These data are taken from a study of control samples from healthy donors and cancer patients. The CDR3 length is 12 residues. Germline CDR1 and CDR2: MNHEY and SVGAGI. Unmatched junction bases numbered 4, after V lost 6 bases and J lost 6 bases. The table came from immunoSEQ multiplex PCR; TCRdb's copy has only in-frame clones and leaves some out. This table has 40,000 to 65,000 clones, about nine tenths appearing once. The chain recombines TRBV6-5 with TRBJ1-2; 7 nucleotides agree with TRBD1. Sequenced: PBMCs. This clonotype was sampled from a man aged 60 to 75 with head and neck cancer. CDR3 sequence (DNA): TGTGCCAGCAGAGCGACAGGGAATGGCTACACCTTC. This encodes CASRATGNGYTF.